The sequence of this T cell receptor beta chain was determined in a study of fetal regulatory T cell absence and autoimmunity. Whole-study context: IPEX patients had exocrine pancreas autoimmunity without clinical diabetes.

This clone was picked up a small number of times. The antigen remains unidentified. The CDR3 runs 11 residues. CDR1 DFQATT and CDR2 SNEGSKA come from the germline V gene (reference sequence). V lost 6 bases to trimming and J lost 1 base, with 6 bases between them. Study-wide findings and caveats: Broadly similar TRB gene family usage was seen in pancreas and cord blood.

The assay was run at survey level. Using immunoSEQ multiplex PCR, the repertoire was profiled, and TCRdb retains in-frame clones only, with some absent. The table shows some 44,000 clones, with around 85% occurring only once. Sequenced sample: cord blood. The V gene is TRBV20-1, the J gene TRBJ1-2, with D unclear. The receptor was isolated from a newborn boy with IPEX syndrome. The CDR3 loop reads CSAVDNYGYTF. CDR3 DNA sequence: TGCAGTGCAGTGGATAACTATGGCTACACCTTC.